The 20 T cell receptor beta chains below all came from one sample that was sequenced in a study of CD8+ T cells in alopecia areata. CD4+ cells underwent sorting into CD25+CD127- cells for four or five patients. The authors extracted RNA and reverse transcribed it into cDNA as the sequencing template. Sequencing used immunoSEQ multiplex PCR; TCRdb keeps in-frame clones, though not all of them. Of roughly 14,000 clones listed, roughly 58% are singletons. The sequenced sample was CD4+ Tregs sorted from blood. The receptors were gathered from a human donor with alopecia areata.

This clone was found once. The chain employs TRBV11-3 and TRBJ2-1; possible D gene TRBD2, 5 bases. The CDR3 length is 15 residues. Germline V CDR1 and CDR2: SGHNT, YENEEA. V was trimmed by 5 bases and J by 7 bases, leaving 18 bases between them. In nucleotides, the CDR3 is TGTGCCAGCAGCGCCGTGGTACCAGGACTGAATGAGCAGTTCTTC. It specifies CASSAVVPGLNEQFF. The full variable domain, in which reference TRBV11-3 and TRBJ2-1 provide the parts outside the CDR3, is EAGVVQSPRYKIIEKKQPVAFWCNPISGHNTLYWYLQNLGQGPELLIRYENEEAVDDSQLPKDRFSAERLKGVDSTLKIQPAELGDSAVYLCASSAVVPGLNEQFFGPGTRLTVL.

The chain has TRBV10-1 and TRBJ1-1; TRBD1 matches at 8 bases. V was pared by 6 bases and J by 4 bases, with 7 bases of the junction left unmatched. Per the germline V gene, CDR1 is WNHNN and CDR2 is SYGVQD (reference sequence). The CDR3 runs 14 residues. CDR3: CASRLQGAGTEAFF. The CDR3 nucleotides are TGCGCCAGCAGGCTCCAGGGGGCGGGCACTGAAGCTTTCTTT.

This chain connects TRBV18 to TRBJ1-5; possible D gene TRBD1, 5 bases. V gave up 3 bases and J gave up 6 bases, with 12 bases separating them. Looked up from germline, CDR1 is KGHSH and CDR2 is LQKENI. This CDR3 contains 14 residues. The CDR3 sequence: CASSPGREGQPQHF. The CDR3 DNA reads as TGTGCCAGCTCACCCGGCAGGGAAGGTCAGCCCCAGCATTTT.

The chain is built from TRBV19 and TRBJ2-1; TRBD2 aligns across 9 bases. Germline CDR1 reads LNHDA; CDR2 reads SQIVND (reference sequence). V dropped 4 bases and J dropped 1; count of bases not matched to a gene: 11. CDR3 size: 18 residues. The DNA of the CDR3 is TGTGCCAGTAGTACCACAGGAGCGGGAGGCTCTTCCTACAATGAGCAGTTCTTC. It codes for CASSTTGAGGSSYNEQFF.

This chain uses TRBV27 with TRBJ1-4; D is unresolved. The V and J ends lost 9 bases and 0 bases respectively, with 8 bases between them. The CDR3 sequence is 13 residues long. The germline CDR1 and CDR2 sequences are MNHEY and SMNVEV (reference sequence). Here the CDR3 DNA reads TGTGCCAGTCGGCTCGCAACTAATGAAAAACTGTTTTTT. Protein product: CASRLATNEKLFF.

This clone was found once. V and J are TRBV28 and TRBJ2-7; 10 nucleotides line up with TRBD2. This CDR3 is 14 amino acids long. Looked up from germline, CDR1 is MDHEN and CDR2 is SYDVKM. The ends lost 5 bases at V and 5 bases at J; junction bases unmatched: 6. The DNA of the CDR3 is TGTGCCAGCAGTACACTAGCGGGAAACCACGAGCAGTACTTC. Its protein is CASSTLAGNHEQYF.

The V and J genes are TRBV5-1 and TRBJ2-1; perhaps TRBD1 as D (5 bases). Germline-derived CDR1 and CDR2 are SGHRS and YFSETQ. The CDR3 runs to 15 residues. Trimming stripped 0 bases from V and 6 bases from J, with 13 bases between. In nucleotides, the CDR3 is TGCGCCAGCAGCTTGGGGGTAGGGGCCTCCAATGAGCAGTTCTTC. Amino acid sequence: CASSLGVGASNEQFF.

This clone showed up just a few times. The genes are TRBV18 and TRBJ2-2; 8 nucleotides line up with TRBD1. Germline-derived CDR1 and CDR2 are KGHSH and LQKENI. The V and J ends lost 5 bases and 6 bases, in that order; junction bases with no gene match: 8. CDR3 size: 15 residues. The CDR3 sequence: CASSYGQGESGELFF. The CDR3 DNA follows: TGTGCCAGCTCATATGGACAGGGTGAATCCGGGGAGCTGTTTTTT.

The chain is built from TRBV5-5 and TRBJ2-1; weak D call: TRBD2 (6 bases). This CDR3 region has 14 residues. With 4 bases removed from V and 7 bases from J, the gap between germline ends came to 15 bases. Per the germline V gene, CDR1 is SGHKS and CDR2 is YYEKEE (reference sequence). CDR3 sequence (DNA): TGTGCCAGCAGCGACGGGGGACCGAGAAATGAGCAGTTCTTC. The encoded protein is CASSDGGPRNEQFF.

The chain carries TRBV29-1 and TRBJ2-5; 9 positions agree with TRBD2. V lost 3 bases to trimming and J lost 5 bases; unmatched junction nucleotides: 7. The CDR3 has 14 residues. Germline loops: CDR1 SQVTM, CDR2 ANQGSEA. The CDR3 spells CSVDVLAGLETQYF. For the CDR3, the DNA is TGCAGCGTTGATGTACTAGCGGGCTTGGAGACCCAGTACTTC.

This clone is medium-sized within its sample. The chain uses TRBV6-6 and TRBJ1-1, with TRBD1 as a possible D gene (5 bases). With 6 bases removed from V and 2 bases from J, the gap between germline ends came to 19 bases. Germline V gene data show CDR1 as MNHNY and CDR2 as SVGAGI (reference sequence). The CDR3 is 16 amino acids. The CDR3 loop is CASRGARAGGNTEAFF. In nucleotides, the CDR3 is TGTGCCAGCAGAGGGGCCAGGGCGGGAGGAAACACTGAAGCTTTCTTT.

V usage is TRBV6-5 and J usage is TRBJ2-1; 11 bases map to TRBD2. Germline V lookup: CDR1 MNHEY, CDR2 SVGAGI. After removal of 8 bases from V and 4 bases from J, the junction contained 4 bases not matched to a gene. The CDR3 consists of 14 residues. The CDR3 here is CASVAGGPYNEQFF. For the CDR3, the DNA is TGTGCCAGCGTAGCGGGAGGGCCTTACAATGAGCAGTTCTTC.

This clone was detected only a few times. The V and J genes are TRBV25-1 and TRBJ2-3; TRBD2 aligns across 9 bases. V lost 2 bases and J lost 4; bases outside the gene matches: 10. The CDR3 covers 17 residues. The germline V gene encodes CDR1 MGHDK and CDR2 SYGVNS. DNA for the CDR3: TGTGCCAGCAGTGAAGTCAGGCTAGCGGGAATTCCAGATACGCAGTATTTT. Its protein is CASSEVRLAGIPDTQYF.

The CDR3 loop reads CASSFQALGYGYTF. CDR3 bases: TGCGCCAGCAGCTTCCAAGCGCTAGGCTATGGCTACACCTTC. The chain couples TRBV5-1 to TRBJ1-2; no clear D. Trimming took off 2 bases at V and 4 bases at J, with 12 bases between the two ends. The CDR3 length is 14 residues. CDR1 is SGHRS and CDR2 is YFSETQ in the germline V gene.

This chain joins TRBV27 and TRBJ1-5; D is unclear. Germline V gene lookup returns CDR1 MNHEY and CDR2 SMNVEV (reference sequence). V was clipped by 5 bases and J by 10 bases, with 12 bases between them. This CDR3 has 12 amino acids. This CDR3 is CASSPPWGPQHF. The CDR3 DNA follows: TGTGCCAGCAGTCCACCTTGGGGTCCCCAGCATTTT.

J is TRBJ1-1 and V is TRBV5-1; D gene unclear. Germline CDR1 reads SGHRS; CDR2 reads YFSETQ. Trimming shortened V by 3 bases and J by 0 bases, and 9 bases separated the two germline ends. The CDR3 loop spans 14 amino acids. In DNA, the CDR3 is TGCGCCAGCAGCTCTCTCATCATGAACACTGAAGCTTTCTTT. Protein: CASSSLIMNTEAFF.

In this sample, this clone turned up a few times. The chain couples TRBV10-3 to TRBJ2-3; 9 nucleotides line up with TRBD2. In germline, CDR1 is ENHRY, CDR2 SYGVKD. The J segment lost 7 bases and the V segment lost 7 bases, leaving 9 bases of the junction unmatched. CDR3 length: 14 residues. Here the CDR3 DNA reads TGTGCCATCAATCTAGCGGGACCGGACTATACGCAGTATTTT. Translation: CAINLAGPDYTQYF.

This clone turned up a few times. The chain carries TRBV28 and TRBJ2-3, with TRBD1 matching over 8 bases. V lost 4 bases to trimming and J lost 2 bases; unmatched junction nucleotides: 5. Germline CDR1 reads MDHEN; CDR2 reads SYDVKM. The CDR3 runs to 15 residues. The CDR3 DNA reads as TGTGCCAGCAGTTCCCGGACAGGGATCACAGATACGCAGTATTTT. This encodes CASSSRTGITDTQYF.

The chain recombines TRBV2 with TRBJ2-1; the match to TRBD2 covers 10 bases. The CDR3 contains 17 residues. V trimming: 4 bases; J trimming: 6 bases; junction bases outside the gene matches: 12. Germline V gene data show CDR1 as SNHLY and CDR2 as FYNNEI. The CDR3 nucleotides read TGTGCCAGCAGTGGACCGGGACTAGCGATCGGGCTCAATGAGCAGTTCTTC. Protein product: CASSGPGLAIGLNEQFF.

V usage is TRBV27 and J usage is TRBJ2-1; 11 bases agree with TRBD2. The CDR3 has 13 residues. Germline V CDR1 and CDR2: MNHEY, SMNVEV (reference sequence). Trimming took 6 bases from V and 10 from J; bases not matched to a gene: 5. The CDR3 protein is CASRLAGVREQFF. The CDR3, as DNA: TGTGCCAGCAGACTAGCGGGAGTTCGGGAGCAGTTCTTC.